A single sample is the source of the 29 T cell receptor beta chains below, sequenced in a study of OX40 agonist ivuxolimab in advanced cancers. Profiled with immunoSEQ multiplex PCR; TCRdb holds only in-frame clones, not every one. The sample holds 12,000 or so clones, more than 70% seen once. Material: CD4+ or CD8+ T cells sorted from blood, obtained in a trial of the OX40 agonist ivuxolimab. These receptors originate from an adult with an advanced solid tumor such as melanoma, head and neck, liver or kidney cancer.

The J gene is TRBJ2-3, the V gene TRBV6-4, with 10 bases aligning to TRBD2. The CDR3 is made up of 15 amino acids. With V trimmed by 7 bases and J by 4 bases, 8 bases remained unmatched. Germline CDR1 and CDR2: MRHNA and SNTAGT. DNA of the CDR3: TGTGCCAGCACGGAGCGGGGGGGCCACGCAGATACGCAGTATTTT. Translating it yields CASTERGGHADTQYF.

The rearrangement uses TRBV7-9 and TRBJ1-1; possibly TRBD1 for D (6 bases). CDR1 and CDR2 from the germline V gene are SEHNR and FQNEAQ (reference sequence). Trimming cost V 5 bases and J 1 base, with 11 bases left between them. The CDR3 consists of 14 residues. As DNA, the CDR3 is TGTGCCAGCAGCATAGGACAGTCGAACACTGAAGCTTTCTTT. Translating gives CASSIGQSNTEAFF.

This chain joins TRBV2 and TRBJ1-1; TRBD1 matches at 7 bases. J lost 0 bases, V lost 6 bases, and 7 bases had no gene match. CDR1 is SNHLY, CDR2 FYNNEI, per germline. This CDR3 comprises 15 residues. CDR3 nucleotides: TGTGCCAGCAGCGAGCTGACAGGGATGAACACTGAAGCTTTCTTT. Its translation: CASSELTGMNTEAFF.

This clone was observed a single time. The rearrangement joins TRBV19 to TRBJ1-2; tentatively, D is TRBD1 (5 bases). Germline loops: CDR1 LNHDA, CDR2 SQIVND (reference sequence). This CDR3 has 15 residues. Trimming shortened V by 3 bases and J by 2 bases, and 13 bases separated the two germline ends. The CDR3 is CASSIRGAGNYGYTF. CDR3 nucleotide sequence: TGTGCCAGTAGTATCCGTGGGGCAGGGAACTATGGCTACACCTTC.

This chain uses TRBV28 with TRBJ1-2; D is uncertain. V lost 7 bases to trimming and J lost 0 bases, with 15 bases between them. The length of the CDR3 is 15 residues. Germline V gene lookup returns CDR1 MDHEN and CDR2 SYDVKM. The CDR3 sequence is CASTRQPGTNYGYTF. The CDR3 DNA sequence: TGTGCCAGCACCCGTCAACCGGGAACTAACTATGGCTACACCTTC.

This chain joins TRBV6-1 and TRBJ2-3; 12 bases are shared with TRBD2. CDR3 length equals 16 residues. V was clipped by 5 bases and J by 5 bases; unmatched bases: 8. Looked up from germline, CDR1 is MNHNS and CDR2 is SASEGT. The CDR3 DNA is TGTGCCAGCAGTCAAGGGCTAGCGGGAGGGAGAGATACGCAGTATTTT. This sequence encodes CASSQGLAGGRDTQYF.

The V call is TRBV9, the J call TRBJ1-6; no clear D. Germline V lookup: CDR1 SGDLS, CDR2 YYNGEE. This CDR3 is 12 amino acids long. V dropped 4 bases and J dropped 7 bases, with 6 bases sitting between them. CDR3 nucleotide sequence: TGTGCCAGCAGCTCGTCGAATTCACCCCTCCACTTT. Its translation is CASSSSNSPLHF.

The chain carries TRBV27 and TRBJ2-1, with 9 bases lining up with TRBD1. J lost 3 bases, V lost 11 bases, and 8 bases had no gene match. The CDR3 runs to 14 residues. CDR1 MNHEY and CDR2 SMNVEV come from the germline V gene (reference sequence). The CDR3 region is CASSTGGGYNEQFF. In DNA, the CDR3 is TGTGCCTCCTCTACAGGGGGCGGCTACAATGAGCAGTTCTTC.

J is TRBJ1-4 and V is TRBV13; D is unclear. The CDR3 spans 15 residues. The V gene lost 4 bases and the J gene lost 2 bases, with 11 bases spanning the gap. Germline lookup yields CDR1 PRHDT and CDR2 FYEKMQ (reference sequence). The CDR3 region is CASSSRGFTNEKLFF. CDR3 bases: TGTGCCAGCAGCTCACGTGGGTTTACTAATGAAAAACTGTTTTTT.

The chain has TRBV27 and TRBJ2-7; 10 nucleotides agree with TRBD1. Unmatched junction bases numbered 2, after V lost 4 bases and J lost 2 bases. There are 14 residues in the CDR3. Per germline, CDR1 MNHEY and CDR2 SMNVEV (reference sequence). The CDR3 reads CASSSGQGAYEQYF. CDR3 sequence (DNA): TGTGCCAGCAGTTCCGGACAGGGGGCCTACGAGCAGTACTTC.

This rearrangement joins TRBV7-9 to TRBJ2-3; D not certain. The V gene's germline CDR1 is SEHNR and CDR2 FQNEAQ (reference sequence). With 5 bases removed from V and 0 bases from J, the gap between germline ends came to 9 bases. This CDR3 spans 14 amino acids. CDR3: CASSLPGSTDTQYF. CDR3 coding DNA: TGTGCCAGCAGCCTTCCCGGGAGCACAGATACGCAGTATTTT. Full variable domain (outside the CDR3, taken from reference TRBV7-9 and TRBJ2-3): DTGVSQNPRHKITKRGQNVTFRCDPISEHNRLYWYRQTLGQGPEFLTYFQNEAQLEKSRLLSDRFSAERPKGSFSTLEIQRTEQGDSAMYLCASSLPGSTDTQYFGPGTRLTVL.

This clone occurred once. The V and J genes are TRBV30 and TRBJ1-6, with TRBD1 identical over 7 bases. Germline-derived CDR1 and CDR2 are GTSNPN and SVGIG (reference sequence). The CDR3 sequence is 14 residues long. Trimming cost V 3 bases and J 7 bases; bases outside gene matches: 6. The CDR3 sequence: CAWSAGQRNSPLHF. Here the CDR3 DNA reads TGTGCCTGGAGCGCGGGACAGAGGAATTCACCCCTCCACTTT.

The chain uses TRBV6-1 and TRBJ2-5; D is perhaps TRBD1 (5 bases). CDR3 length: 16 residues. Germline assignment: CDR1 MNHNS and CDR2 SASEGT. Trimming removed 0 bases from V and 2 bases from J, with 13 bases in between. The CDR3 reads CASSEALQQEQETQYF. In DNA, the CDR3 is TGTGCCAGCAGTGAAGCGCTTCAACAGGAACAAGAGACCCAGTACTTC.

CDR3 DNA sequence: TGTGCCAGCAAGATTTGGACAGCGTGGGGGGCTTTCTTT. Amino acid sequence: CASKIWTAWGAFF. J is TRBJ1-1 and V is TRBV21-1; the table's D call, TRBD1, has no DNA check behind it. TRBV21-1 is a known pseudogene. The CDR3 runs to 13 residues.

The chain employs TRBV27 and TRBJ2-7; 7 bases agree with TRBD1. Germline V lookup: CDR1 MNHEY, CDR2 SMNVEV (reference sequence). With 5 bases clipped from V and 5 bases from J, the junction kept 6 bases outside the gene matches. The CDR3 runs to 13 residues. In nucleotides, the CDR3 is TGTGCCAGCAGTCCTACAGGGGCCCACGAGCAGTACTTC. Translated, it gives CASSPTGAHEQYF.

The chain recombines TRBV7-9 with TRBJ2-2; D is undetermined. The germline V gene encodes CDR1 SEHNR and CDR2 FQNEAQ (reference sequence). The CDR3 totals 13 residues. Deletions cut 1 base from V and 9 bases from J, with 9 bases between. CDR3 DNA: TGTGCCAGCAGCTTAGGACGGCAGAGGGAGCTGTTTTTT. Translated: CASSLGRQRELFF.

The sample holds a few counts of this clone. This sequence joins TRBV27 and TRBJ2-3; TRBD2 aligns across 9 bases. The junction had 13 bases not matched to a gene; V was cut back by 4 bases and J by 5 bases. The germline V gene has CDR1 MNHEY and CDR2 SMNVEV (reference sequence). CDR3 length: 17 residues. The CDR3 coding sequence is TGTGCCAGCAGTTCCCACGGAGCGCGGGGGGGCGTAGATACGCAGTATTTT. It encodes CASSSHGARGGVDTQYF.

The chain carries TRBV4-1 and TRBJ2-7; 10 bases map to TRBD1. Germline CDR1 reads MGHRA; CDR2 reads YSYEKL. V was clipped by 1 base and J by 5 bases; unmatched bases: 8. The CDR3 sequence is 16 residues long. CDR3 amino acids: CASSQGPGQGFHEQYF. The CDR3 DNA sequence: TGCGCCAGCAGCCAAGGACCGGGACAGGGGTTCCACGAGCAGTACTTC.

The chain is built from TRBV7-6 and TRBJ2-1; D not resolved. From germline, CDR1 is SGHVS and CDR2 FNYEAQ. The V end was cut by 3 bases, the J end by 8 bases, with 11 bases between. There are 13 residues in the CDR3. CDR3 amino acids: CASSFVVGDEQFF. In DNA form, the CDR3 reads TGTGCCAGCAGCTTTGTTGTTGGCGATGAGCAGTTCTTC.

This clone was seen only once. The CDR3 DNA reads TGTGCCAGCAGCTTAGAGCTACAGGGTGCGTTTGGGGACGAGCAGTACTTC. Translated: CASSLELQGAFGDEQYF. The V gene is TRBV11-2, the J gene TRBJ2-7; D may be TRBD1 (6 bases). CDR3 length: 17 residues. Trimming removed 0 bases at V and 5 bases at J, with 20 bases between. Per germline, CDR1 SGHAT and CDR2 FQNNGV.

The chain joins TRBV9 to TRBJ2-6; 7 bases are a match to TRBD1. This CDR3 has 16 amino acids. Germline-derived CDR1 and CDR2 are SGDLS and YYNGEE. V shed 4 bases and J 2 bases; nucleotides not matched to a gene: 6. CDR3 in DNA: TGTGCCAGCAGCCCCCCAGGGGGTGCTGGGGCCAACGTCCTGACTTTC. Protein sequence: CASSPPGGAGANVLTF. Complete variable domain (other parts from reference TRBV9 and TRBJ2-6): DSGVTQTPKHLITATGQRVTLRCSPRSGDLSVYWYQQSLDQGLQFLIQYYNGEERAKGNILERFSAQQFPDLHSELNLSSLELGDSALYFCASSPPGGAGANVLTFGAGSRLTVL.

The rearrangement uses TRBV28 and TRBJ2-3, with no clear D. The CDR3 has 14 amino acids. V lost 6 bases, J lost 1 base, and 11 bases lay in between. Germline V CDR1 and CDR2: MDHEN, SYDVKM. CDR3 DNA: TGTGCCAGCAGCAAGGCCGGTGGCACAGATACGCAGTATTTT. Translation gives CASSKAGGTDTQYF.

The V call is TRBV4-1, the J call TRBJ2-7, with D possibly TRBD1 on 5 matching bases. Trimming shortened V by 0 bases and J by 1 base, and 7 bases separated the two germline ends. The CDR3 loop spans 14 amino acids. Germline V gene data show CDR1 as MGHRA and CDR2 as YSYEKL. CDR3 region: CASSQDPGSYEQYF. CDR3 DNA: TGCGCCAGCAGCCAAGATCCAGGGTCCTACGAGCAGTACTTC.

The sample holds one count of this clone. The gene calls are TRBV4-2 and TRBJ2-1; tentative D call: TRBD2 (6 bases). With 1 base removed from V and 0 bases from J, the gap between germline ends came to 13 bases. Germline CDR1 is LGHNA and CDR2 is YNFKEQ. This CDR3 comprises 17 residues. For the CDR3, the DNA is TGTGCCAGCAGCCAAGCCGCGGGACTCGGCTCCTACAATGAGCAGTTCTTC. It is translated as CASSQAAGLGSYNEQFF.

V usage is TRBV15 and J usage is TRBJ2-7, with D possibly matching TRBD2 (6 bases). Trimming removed 4 bases at V and 2 bases at J, with 9 bases between. The CDR3 has 13 amino acids. The germline gives CDR1 LNHNV, CDR2 YYDKDF (reference sequence). CDR3 sequence (DNA): TGTGCCACCAGCAAAGGGACTCCCTACGAGCAGTACTTC. Protein product: CATSKGTPYEQYF.

The genes are TRBV7-9 and TRBJ2-1; the match to TRBD2 covers 12 bases. CDR3 length equals 15 residues. V gave up 5 bases and J gave up 10 bases; unmatched junction bases: 9. The germline gives CDR1 SEHNR, CDR2 FQNEAQ (reference sequence). The CDR3 protein is CASSPLLAGGSEQFF. Here the CDR3 DNA reads TGTGCCAGCAGCCCTCTACTAGCGGGAGGATCAGAGCAGTTCTTC.

The chain is built from TRBV11-2 and TRBJ1-1; D perhaps matches TRBD1 (5 bases). CDR1 SGHAT and CDR2 FQNNGV come from the germline V gene. The V end lost 1 base, the J end lost 2 bases, and 11 bases lay between the germline ends. CDR3 length: 15 amino acids. The CDR3 DNA sequence: TGTGCCAGCAGCTTAGCCGGGGGAAAAAACACTGAAGCTTTCTTT. Translation gives CASSLAGGKNTEAFF.

In DNA, the CDR3 is TGCGCCAGCAGCCAAGCTCCCCTAGCGGGAGTTGACGAGCAGTACTTC. This sequence encodes CASSQAPLAGVDEQYF. The chain carries TRBV4-1 and TRBJ2-7; 10 nucleotides align to TRBD2. From germline, CDR1 is MGHRA and CDR2 YSYEKL. Unmatched junction bases numbered 8, after V lost 1 base and J lost 5 bases. The CDR3 is made up of 16 amino acids.

In this sample, this clone turned up once. The chain has TRBV25-1 and TRBJ1-5; D is ambiguous. Trimming removed 5 bases at V and 2 bases at J, with 7 bases between. The CDR3 covers 13 residues. Germline values: CDR1 MGHDK, CDR2 SYGVNS. CDR3 in DNA: TGTGCCAGCAGTCCCGGACGCAATCAGCCCCAGCATTTT. The encoded protein is CASSPGRNQPQHF.